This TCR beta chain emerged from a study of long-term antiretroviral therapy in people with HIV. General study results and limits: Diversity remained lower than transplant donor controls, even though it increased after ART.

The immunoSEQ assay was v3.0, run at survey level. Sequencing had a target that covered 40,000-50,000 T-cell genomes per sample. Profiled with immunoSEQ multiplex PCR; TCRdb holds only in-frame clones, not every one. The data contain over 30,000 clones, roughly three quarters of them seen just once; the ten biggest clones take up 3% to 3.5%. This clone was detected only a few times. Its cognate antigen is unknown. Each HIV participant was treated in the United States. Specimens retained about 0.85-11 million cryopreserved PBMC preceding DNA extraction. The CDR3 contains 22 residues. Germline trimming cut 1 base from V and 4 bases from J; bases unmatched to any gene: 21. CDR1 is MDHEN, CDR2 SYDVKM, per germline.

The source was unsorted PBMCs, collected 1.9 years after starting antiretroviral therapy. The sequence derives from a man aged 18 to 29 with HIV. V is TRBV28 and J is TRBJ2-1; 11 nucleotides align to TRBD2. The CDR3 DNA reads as TGTGCCAGCAGTTTATTGGGTCTTTCAGGAGTTAGCGGGGGGGCCGGATACAATGAGCAGTTCTTC. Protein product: CASSLLGLSGVSGGAGYNEQFF.